This T cell receptor beta chain originates from a study of beta chain features in type 1 diabetes. Turning to the study itself: What patients shared with healthy donors was a similar profile of age, gender and cell yields.

This CDR3 has 15 amino acids. Looked up from germline, CDR1 is SQVTM and CDR2 is ANQGSEA. V lost 6 bases and J lost 6, with 24 bases in between. Study-level points and caveats: Among patients, naive, central memory and Treg TCRB repertoires appeared more similar than among healthy donors. In all four CD4+ subsets, TCRB CDR3 length was significantly, moderately reduced in type 1 diabetes.

Since all of the isolated RNA was reverse transcribed, expressed TCRB transcripts were what got sequenced. Profiled with immunoSEQ multiplex PCR; TCRdb holds only in-frame clones, not every one. The data show about 150,000 clones, with 11% seen just once and about 1.9% held by the top ten. A remark on this clone: Its target is unknown.

Sequencing was done on a sample of central memory CD4+ T cells from blood. The chain employs TRBV29-1 and TRBJ2-7; D is possibly TRBD1 (7 bases). This sequence was found in a man aged 18 to 30 in good health. Here the CDR3 reads CSVAWFTGVGGEQYF. The CDR3 coding sequence is TGCAGCGTAGCCTGGTTTACAGGGGTCGGGGGCGAGCAGTACTTC.